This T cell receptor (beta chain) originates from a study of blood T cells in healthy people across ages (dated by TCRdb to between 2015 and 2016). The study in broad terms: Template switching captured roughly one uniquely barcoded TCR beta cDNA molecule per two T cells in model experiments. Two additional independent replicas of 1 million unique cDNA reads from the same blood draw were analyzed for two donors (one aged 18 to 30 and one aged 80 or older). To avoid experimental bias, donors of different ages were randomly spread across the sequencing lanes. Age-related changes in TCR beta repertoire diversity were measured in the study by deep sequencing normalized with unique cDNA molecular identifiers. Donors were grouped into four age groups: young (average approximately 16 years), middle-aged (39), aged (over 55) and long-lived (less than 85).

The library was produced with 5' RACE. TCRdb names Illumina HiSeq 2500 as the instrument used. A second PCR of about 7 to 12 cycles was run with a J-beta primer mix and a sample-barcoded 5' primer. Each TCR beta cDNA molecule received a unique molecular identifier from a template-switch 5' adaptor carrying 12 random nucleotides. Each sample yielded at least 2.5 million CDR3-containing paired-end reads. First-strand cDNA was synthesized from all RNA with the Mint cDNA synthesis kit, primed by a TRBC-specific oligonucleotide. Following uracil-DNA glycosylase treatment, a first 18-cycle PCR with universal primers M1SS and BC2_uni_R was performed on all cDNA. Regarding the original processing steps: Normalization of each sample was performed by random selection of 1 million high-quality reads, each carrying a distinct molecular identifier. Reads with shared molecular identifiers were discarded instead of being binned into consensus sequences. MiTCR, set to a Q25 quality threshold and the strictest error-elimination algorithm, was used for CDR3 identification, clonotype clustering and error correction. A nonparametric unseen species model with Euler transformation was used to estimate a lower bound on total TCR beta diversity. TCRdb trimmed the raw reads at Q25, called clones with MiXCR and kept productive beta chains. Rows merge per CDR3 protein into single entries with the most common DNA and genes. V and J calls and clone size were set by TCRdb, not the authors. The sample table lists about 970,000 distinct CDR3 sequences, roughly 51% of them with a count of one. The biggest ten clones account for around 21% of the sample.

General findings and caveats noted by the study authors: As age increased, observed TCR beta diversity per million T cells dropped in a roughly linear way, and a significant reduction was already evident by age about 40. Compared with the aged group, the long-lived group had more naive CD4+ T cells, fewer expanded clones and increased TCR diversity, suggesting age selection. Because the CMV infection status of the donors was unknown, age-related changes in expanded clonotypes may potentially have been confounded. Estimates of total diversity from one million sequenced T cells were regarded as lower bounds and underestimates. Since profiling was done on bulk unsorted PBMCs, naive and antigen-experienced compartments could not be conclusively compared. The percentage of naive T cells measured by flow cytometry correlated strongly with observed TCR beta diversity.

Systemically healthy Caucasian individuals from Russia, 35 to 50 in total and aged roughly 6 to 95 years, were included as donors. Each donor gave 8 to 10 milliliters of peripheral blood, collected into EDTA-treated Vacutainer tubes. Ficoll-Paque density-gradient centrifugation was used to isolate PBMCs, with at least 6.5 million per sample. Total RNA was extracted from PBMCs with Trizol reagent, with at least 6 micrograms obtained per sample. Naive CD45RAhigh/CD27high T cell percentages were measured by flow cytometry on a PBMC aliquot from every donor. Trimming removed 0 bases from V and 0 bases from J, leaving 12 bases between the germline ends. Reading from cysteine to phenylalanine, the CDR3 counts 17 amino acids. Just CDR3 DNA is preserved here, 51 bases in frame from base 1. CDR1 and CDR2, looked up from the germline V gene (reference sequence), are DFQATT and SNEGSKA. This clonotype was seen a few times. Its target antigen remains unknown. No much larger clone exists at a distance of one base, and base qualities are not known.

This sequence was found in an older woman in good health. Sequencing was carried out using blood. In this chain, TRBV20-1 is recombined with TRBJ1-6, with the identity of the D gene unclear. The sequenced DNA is TGCAGTGCTAGAGACCCACGAGGGAGCTCCTATAATTCACCCCTCCACTTT. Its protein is CSARDPRGSSYNSPLHF.